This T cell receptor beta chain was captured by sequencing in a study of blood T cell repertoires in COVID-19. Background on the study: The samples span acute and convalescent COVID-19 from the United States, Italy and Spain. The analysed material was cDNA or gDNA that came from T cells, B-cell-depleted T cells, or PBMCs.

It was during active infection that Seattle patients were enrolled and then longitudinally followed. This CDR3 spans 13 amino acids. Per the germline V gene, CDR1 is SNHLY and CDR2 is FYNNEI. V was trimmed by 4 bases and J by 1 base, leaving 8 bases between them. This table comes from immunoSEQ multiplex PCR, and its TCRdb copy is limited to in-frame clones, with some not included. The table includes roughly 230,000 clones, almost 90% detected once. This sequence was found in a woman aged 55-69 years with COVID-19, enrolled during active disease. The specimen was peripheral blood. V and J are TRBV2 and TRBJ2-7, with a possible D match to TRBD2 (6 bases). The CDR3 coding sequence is TGTGCCAGCAGTGGGGACTTATCCTACGAGCAGTACTTC. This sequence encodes CASSGDLSYEQYF.